Described below is a single T cell receptor beta chain sequence and its context. CDR1 and CDR2 from the germline V gene are SNHLY and FYNNEI. This CDR3 spans 14 amino acids. J lost 4 bases, V lost 4 bases, and 6 bases had no gene match. The data were obtained in a study of cytotoxic CD8 clonotypes in ibrutinib-treated CLL. Method: immunoSEQ multiplex PCR; TCRdb's copy keeps in-frame clones and lacks some. The sample lists 50,000 to 65,000 clones, approximately 75% occurring once. Sequenced material: PBMCs, taken after 12 months of ibrutinib treatment. The J gene is TRBJ1-1, the V gene TRBV2; TRBD1 matches at 7 bases. This clonotype originated in a human donor with chronic lymphocytic leukemia. The CDR3 DNA sequence: TGTGCCAGCAGTGTCGAGGGGGCTGGCACTGAAGCTTTCTTT. It encodes CASSVEGAGTEAFF. Using reference TRBV2 and TRBJ1-1 for the parts outside the CDR3, the full variable domain is EPEVTQTPSHQVTQMGQEVILRCVPISNHLYFYWYRQILGQKVEFLVSFYNNEISEKSEIFDDQFSVERPDGSNFTLKIRSTKLEDSAMYFCASSVEGAGTEAFFGQGTRLTVV.